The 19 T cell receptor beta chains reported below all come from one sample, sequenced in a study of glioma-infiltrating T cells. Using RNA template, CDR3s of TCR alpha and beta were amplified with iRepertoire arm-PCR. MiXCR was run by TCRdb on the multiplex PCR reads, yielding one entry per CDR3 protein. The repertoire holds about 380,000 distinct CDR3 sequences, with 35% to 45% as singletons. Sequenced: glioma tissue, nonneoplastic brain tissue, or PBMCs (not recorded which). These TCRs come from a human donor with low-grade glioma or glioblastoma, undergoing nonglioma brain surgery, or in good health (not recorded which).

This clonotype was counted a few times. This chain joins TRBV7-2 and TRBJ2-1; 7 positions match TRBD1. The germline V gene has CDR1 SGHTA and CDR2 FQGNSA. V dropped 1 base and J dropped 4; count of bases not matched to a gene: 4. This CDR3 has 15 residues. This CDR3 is CASSLEGTDYNEQFF. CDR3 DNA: TGTGCCAGCAGCTTAGAAGGGACAGATTACAATGAGCAGTTCTTC.

The CDR3 bases are TGTGCCAGCATCACCAAGACAGGGGAAGGCAATCAGCCCCAGCATTTT. It codes for CASITKTGEGNQPQHF. V is TRBV6-1 and J is TRBJ1-5, with 8 bases lining up with TRBD1. Germline V lookup: CDR1 MNHNS, CDR2 SASEGT. The CDR3 contains 16 residues. Trimming removed 7 bases from V and 2 bases from J; junction bases left unmatched: 10.

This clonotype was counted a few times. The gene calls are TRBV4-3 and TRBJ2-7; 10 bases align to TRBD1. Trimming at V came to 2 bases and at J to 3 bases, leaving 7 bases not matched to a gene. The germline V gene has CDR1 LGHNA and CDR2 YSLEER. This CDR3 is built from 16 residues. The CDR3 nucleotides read TGCGCCAGCAGCCAACTCTCCGGACAGGGGGTCTACGAGCAGTACTTC. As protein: CASSQLSGQGVYEQYF.

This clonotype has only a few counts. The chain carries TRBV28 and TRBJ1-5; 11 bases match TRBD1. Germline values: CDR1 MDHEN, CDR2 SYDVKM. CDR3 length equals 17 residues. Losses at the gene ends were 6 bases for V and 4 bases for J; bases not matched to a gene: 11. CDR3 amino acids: CASREGGDRGKNQPQHF. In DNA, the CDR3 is TGTGCCAGCAGGGAGGGGGGGGACAGGGGGAAGAATCAGCCCCAGCATTTT.

CDR3 bases: TGCAGTGCTAGAGCTTTCGGCTCCAACACCGGGGAGCTGTTTTTT. Translating it yields CSARAFGSNTGELFF. The rearrangement uses TRBV20-1 and TRBJ2-2; no clear D gene. This CDR3 has 15 residues. Germline V lookup: CDR1 DFQATT, CDR2 SNEGSKA (reference sequence). Trimming left V 1 base short and J 2 bases short, with 11 bases between.

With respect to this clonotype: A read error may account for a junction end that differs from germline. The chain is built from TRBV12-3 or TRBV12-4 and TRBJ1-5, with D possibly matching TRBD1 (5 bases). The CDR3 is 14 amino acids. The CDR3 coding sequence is TGTGCCAACAGTCCTCAGGGTCCCAATCAGCCCCAGCATTTT. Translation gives CANSPQGPNQPQHF.

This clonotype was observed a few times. This chain's CDR3 is CATRRRGLRDNSPLHF. As DNA, the CDR3 is TGTGCCACCCGAAGAAGAGGGTTGAGAGATAATTCACCCCTCCACTTT. The V call is TRBV2, the J call TRBJ1-6; D is unclear. CDR3 length: 16 amino acids. V was clipped by 10 bases and J by 5 bases, with 21 bases between them. The germline V gene encodes CDR1 SNHLY and CDR2 FYNNEI.

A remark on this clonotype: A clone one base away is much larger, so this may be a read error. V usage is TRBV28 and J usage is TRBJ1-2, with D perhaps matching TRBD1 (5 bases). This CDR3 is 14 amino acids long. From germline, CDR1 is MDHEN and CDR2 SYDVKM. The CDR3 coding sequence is TGTGCCAGGAGTTTAGACAGCCCTAACTATGGCTACACCTTC. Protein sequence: CARSLDSPNYGYTF.

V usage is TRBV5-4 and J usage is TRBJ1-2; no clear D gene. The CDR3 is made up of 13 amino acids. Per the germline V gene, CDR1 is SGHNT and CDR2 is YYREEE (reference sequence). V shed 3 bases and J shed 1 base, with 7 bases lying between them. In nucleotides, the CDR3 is TGTGCCAGCAGCTCGGACGGTAACTATGGCTACACCTTC. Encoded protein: CASSSDGNYGYTF.

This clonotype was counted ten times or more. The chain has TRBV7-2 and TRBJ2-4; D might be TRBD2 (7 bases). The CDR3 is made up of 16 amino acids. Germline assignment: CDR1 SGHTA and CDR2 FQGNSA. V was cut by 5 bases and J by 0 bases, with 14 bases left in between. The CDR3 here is CASSLGGLIAKNIQYF. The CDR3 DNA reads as TGTGCCAGCAGCCTAGGGGGACTAATAGCCAAAAACATTCAGTACTTC.

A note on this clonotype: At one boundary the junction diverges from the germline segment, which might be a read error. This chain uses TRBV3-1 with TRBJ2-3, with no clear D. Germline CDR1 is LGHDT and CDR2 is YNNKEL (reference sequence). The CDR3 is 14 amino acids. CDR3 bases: TGTGCCAACAGCTTGTCTGACGGAGCAGATATGCAGTATTTT. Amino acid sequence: CANSLSDGADMQYF.

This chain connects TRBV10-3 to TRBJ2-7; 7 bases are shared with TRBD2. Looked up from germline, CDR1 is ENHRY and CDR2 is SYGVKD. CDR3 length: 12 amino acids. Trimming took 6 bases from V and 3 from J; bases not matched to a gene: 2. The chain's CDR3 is CAISLADYEQYF. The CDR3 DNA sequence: TGTGCCATCAGCCTAGCGGACTACGAGCAGTACTTC.

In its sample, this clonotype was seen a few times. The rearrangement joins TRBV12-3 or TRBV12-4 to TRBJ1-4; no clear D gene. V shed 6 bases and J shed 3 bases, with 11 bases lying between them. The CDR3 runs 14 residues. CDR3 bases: TGTGCCAGCAGCCTCTTTGTGGCTAATGAAAAACTGTTTTTT. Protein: CASSLFVANEKLFF.

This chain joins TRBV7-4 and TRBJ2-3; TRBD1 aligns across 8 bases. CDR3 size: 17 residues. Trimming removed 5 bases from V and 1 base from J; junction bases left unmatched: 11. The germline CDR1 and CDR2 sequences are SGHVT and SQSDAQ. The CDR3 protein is CASSEIPGQVGTDTQYF. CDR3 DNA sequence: TGTGCCAGCAGCGAGATACCGGGACAGGTGGGCACAGATACGCAGTATTTT.

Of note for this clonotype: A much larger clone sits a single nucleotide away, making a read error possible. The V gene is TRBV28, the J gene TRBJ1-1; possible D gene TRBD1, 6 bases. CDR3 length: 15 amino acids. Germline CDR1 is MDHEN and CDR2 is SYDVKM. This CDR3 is CASSAESGVVGAALF. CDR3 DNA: TGTGCCAGCAGTGCCGAATCGGGGGTGGTGGGGGCCGCTTTATTT. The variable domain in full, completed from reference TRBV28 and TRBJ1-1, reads DVKVTQSSRYLVKRTGEKVFLECVQDMDHENMFWYRQDPGLGLRLIYFSYDVKMKEKGDIPEGYSVSREKKERFSLILESASTNQTSMYLCASSAESGVVGAALFGQGTRLTVV.

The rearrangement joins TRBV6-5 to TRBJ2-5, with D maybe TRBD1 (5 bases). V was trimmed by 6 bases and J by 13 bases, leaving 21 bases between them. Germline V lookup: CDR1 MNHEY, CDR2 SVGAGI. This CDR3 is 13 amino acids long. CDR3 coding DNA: TGTGCCAGCAGCTCACAGGTGGGAAAGGACCGGTACTTC. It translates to CASSSQVGKDRYF.

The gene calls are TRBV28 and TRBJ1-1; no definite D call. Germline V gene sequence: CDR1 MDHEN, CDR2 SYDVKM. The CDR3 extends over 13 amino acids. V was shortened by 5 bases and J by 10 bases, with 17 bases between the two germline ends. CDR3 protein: CASSPWTTRGAFF. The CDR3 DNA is TGTGCCAGCAGTCCGTGGACCACCCGGGGAGCTTTCTTT.

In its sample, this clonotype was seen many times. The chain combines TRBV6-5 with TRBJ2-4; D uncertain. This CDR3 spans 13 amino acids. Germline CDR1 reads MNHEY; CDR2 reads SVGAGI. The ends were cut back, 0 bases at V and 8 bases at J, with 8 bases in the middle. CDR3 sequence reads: CASSYSHQDIQYF. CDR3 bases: TGTGCCAGCAGTTACTCACACCAGGACATTCAGTACTTC.

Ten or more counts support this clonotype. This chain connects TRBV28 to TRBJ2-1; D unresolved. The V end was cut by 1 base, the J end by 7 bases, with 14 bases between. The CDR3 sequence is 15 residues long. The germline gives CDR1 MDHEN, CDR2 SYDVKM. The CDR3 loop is CASSLSGVRLNEQFF. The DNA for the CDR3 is TGTGCCAGCAGTTTATCGGGTGTCAGGTTGAATGAGCAGTTCTTC.